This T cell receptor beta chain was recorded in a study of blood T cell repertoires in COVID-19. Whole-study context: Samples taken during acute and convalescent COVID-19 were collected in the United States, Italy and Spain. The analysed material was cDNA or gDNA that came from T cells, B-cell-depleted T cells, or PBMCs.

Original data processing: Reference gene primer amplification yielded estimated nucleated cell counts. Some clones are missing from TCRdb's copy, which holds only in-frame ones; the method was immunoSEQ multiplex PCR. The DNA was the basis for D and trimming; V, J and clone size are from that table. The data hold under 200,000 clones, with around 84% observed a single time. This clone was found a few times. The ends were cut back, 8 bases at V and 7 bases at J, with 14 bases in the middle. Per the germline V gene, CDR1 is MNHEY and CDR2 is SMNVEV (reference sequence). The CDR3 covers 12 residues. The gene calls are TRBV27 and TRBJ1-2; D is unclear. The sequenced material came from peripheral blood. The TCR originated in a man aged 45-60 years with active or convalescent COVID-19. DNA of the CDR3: TGTGCCAGCTCGCGGGCGGGCCTTGGCTACACCTTC. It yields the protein CASSRAGLGYTF.